This T cell receptor beta chain was observed in a study of long-term antiretroviral therapy in people with HIV. This clone was seen just once. The assay, immunoSEQ v3.0, was run at survey level. The sequencing target was roughly 35,000-50,000 T-cell genomes per sample. The table came from immunoSEQ multiplex PCR; TCRdb's copy has only in-frame clones and leaves some out. The sample contains over 10,000 clones, over 60% of which appear only once. V was clipped by 2 bases and J by 9 bases; unmatched bases: 6. Looked up from germline, CDR1 is SGHDT and CDR2 is YYEEEE. This CDR3 spans 15 amino acids. Everyone in the study who had HIV was treated in the United States.

The source was unsorted PBMCs, collected 0.5 years before starting antiretroviral therapy. The clonotype originates from a woman aged 40-49 years with HIV. The chain employs TRBV5-6 and TRBJ1-6; 9 bases are a match to TRBD1. The CDR3 spells CASSFRTGDGSPLHF. DNA for the CDR3: TGTGCCAGCAGCTTTAGGACAGGGGACGGTTCACCCCTCCACTTT.